This entry describes one T cell receptor (beta chain). Its antigen is undetermined. These data are taken from a study of T cells in Graves' hyperthyroidism and ophthalmopathy. Points from the study as a whole: Most thyroid-expanded clonotypes above 0.001 were also found in blood.

Trimming removed 2 bases from V and 0 bases from J; junction bases left unmatched: 6. Germline assignment: CDR1 SGHRS and CDR2 YFSETQ. CDR3 length: 16 residues. RNA transcripts gave rise to amplified TCR beta CDR3 regions. Primed by the HTBI set, a first-round RT-PCR was run on the TCR CDR3. TCRdb independently ran MiXCR on the multiplex PCR reads; one entry per CDR3 protein. Of 540,000 or so distinct CDR3 sequences in the sample, around 46% are singletons; the top ten hold 15% to 20%. This chain joins TRBV5-1 and TRBJ1-1, with TRBD1 matching over 8 bases. Sequenced sample: peripheral blood or thyroid tissue (not recorded which). The clonotype comes from an adult woman with Graves' disease, either hyperthyroidism or ophthalmopathy (not recorded which). Here the CDR3 reads CASSFGTGVMNTEAFF. DNA of the CDR3: TGCGCCAGCAGCTTCGGGACAGGTGTCATGAACACTGAAGCTTTCTTT.